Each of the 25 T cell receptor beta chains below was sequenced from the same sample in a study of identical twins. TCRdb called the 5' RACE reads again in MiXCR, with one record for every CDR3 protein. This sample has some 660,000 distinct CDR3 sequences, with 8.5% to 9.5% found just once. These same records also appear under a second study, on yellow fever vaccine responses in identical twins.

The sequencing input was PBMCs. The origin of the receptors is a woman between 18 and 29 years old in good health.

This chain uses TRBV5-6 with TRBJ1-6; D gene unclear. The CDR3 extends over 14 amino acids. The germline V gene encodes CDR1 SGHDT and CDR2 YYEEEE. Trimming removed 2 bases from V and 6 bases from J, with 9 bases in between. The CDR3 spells CASSFERFNSPLHF. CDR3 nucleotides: TGTGCCAGCAGCTTTGAACGGTTTAATTCACCCCTCCACTTT.

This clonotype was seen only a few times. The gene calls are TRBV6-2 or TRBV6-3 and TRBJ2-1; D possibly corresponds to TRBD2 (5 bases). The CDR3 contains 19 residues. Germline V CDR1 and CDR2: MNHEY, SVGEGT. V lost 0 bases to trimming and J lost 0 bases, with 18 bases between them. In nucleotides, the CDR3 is TGTGCCAGCAGTTACTCGAGAGAGGGCGGTGCTATCTCCTACAATGAGCAGTTCTTC. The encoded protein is CASSYSREGGAISYNEQFF.

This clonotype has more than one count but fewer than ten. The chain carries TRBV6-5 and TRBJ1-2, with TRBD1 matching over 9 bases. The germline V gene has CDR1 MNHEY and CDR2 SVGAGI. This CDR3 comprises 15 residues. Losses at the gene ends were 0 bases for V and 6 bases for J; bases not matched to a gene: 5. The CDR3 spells CASSYSGDRANGYTF. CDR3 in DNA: TGTGCCAGCAGTTACTCCGGGGACAGGGCGAATGGCTACACCTTC.

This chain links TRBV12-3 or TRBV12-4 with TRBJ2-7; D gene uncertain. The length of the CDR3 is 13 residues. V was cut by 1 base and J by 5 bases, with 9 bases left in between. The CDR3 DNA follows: TGTGCCAGCAGTTTAGGCATTATCGACGAGCAGTACTTC. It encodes CASSLGIIDEQYF.

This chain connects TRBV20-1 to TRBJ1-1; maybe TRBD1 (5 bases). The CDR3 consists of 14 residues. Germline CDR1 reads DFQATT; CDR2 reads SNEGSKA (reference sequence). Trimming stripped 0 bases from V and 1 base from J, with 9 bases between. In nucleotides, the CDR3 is TGCAGTGCTAGAGAACGCAGGGCGAACACTGAAGCTTTCTTT. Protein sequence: CSARERRANTEAFF.

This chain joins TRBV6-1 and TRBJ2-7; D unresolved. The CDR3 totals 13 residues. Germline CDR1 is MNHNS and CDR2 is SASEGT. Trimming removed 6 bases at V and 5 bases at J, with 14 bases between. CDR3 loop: CASRDLPPNEQYF. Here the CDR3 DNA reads TGTGCCAGCAGGGATCTCCCCCCTAACGAGCAGTACTTC.

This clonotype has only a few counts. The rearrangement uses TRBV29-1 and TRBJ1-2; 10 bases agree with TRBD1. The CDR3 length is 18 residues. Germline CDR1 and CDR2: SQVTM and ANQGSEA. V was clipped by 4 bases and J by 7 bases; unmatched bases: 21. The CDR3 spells CSVARLGQGEPDLSGYTF. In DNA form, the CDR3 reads TGCAGCGTTGCAAGACTCGGACAGGGGGAACCGGATCTATCTGGCTACACCTTC.

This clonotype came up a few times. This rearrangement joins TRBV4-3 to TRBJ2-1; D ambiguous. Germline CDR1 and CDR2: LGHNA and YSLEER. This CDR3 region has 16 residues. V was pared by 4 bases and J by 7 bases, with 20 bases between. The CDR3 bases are TGCGCCAGCAGCCCGACCCCTAGAGAAAGTGGGAATGAGCAGTTCTTC. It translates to CASSPTPRESGNEQFF.

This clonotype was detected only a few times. CDR3 amino acids: CASSFNGNTIYF. For the CDR3, the DNA is TGTGCCAGCAGCTTTAATGGAAACACCATATATTTT. The chain has TRBV7-9 and TRBJ1-3; the D is unclear. Germline CDR1 reads SEHNR; CDR2 reads FQNEAQ (reference sequence). CDR3 length equals 12 residues. Trimming removed 3 bases from V and 3 bases from J, with 3 bases in between.

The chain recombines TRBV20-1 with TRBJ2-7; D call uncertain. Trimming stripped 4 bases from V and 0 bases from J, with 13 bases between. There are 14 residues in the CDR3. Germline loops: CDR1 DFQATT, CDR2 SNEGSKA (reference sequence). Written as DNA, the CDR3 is TGCAGTGCTACCCGGGCCGCCGGCTCCTACGAGCAGTACTTC. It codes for CSATRAAGSYEQYF.

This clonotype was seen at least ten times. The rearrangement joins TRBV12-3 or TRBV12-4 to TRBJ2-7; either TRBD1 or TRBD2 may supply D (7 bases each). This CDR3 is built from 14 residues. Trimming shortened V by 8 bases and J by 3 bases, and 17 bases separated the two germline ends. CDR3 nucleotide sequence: TGTGCCAGCGGGGGAGGGGACAGACTCTACGAGCAGTACTTC. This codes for CASGGGDRLYEQYF.

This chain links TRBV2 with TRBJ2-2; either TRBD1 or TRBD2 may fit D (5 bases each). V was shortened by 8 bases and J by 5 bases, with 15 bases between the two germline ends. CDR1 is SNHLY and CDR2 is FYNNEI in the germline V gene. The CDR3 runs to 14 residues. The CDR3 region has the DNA TGTGCCAGCGAGGGACGCGCTCGGACCGGGGAGCTGTTTTTT. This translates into CASEGRARTGELFF.

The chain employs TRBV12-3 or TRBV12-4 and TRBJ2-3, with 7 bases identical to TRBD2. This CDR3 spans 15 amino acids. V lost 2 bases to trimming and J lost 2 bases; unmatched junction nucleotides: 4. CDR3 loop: CASSLIGLVTDTQYF. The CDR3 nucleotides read TGTGCCAGCAGTTTAATAGGACTAGTCACAGATACGCAGTATTTT.

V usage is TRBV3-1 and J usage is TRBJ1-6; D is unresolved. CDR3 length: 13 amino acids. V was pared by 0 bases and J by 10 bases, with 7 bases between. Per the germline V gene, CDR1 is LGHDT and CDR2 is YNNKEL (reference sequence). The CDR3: CASSQEVLSPLHF. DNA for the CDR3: TGTGCCAGCAGCCAAGAAGTTCTATCACCCCTCCACTTT.

CDR3 DNA sequence: TGTGCCAGCATAGGGGAAGGCAATGAGCAGTTCTTC. Translation: CASIGEGNEQFF. The V and J genes are TRBV7-2 and TRBJ2-1; possibly TRBD1 for D (5 bases). This CDR3 spans 12 amino acids. Germline lookup yields CDR1 SGHTA and CDR2 FQGNSA. The V end was cut by 7 bases, the J end by 6 bases, with 10 bases between.

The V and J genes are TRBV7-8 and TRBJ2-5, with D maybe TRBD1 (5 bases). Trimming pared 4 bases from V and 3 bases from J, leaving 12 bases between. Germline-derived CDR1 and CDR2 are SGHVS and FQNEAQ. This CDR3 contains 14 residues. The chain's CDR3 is CASSYIGAKETQYF. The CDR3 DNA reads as TGTGCCAGCAGCTATATAGGGGCGAAAGAGACCCAGTACTTC.

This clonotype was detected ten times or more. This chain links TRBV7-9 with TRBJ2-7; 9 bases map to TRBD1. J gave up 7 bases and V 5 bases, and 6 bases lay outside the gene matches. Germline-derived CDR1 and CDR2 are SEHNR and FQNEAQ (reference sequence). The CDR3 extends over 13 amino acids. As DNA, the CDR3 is TGTGCCAGCAGCCCACCCGACAGGGGGGAGCAGTACTTC. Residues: CASSPPDRGEQYF.

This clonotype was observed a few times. CDR3 loop: CATSDLFRDGNNEQFF. CDR3 coding DNA: TGTGCCACCAGTGATTTGTTCCGGGACGGAAACAATGAGCAGTTCTTC. The chain couples TRBV24-1 to TRBJ2-1; D may match TRBD1 or TRBD2 (5 bases each). The germline V gene has CDR1 KGHDR and CDR2 SFDVKD. Trimming cost V 0 bases and J 5 bases, with 13 bases left between them. The CDR3 sequence is 16 residues long.

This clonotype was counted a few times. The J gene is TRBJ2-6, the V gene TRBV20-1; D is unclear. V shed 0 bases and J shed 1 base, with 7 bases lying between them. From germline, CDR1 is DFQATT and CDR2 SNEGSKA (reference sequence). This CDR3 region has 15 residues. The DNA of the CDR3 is TGCAGTGCTAGAGACCTCGCGTCTGGGGCCAACGTCCTGACTTTC. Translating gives CSARDLASGANVLTF.

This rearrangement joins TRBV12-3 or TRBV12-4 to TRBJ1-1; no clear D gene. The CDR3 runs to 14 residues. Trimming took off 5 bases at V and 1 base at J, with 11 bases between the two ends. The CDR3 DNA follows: TGTGCCAGCAGTGCCCGGACGGAGAACACTGAAGCTTTCTTT. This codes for CASSARTENTEAFF.

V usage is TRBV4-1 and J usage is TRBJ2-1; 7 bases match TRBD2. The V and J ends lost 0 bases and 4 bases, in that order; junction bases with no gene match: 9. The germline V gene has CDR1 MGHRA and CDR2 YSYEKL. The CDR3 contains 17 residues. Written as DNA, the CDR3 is TGCGCCAGCAGCCAAGATCTGGGGGGGGACTGGTACAATGAGCAGTTCTTC. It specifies CASSQDLGGDWYNEQFF.

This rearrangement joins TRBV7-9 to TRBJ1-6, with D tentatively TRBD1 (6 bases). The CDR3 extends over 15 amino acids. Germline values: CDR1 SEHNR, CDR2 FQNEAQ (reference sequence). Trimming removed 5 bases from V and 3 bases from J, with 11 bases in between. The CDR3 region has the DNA TGTGCCAGCAGCCGAGGACAGTTCTATAATTCACCCCTCCACTTT. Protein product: CASSRGQFYNSPLHF.

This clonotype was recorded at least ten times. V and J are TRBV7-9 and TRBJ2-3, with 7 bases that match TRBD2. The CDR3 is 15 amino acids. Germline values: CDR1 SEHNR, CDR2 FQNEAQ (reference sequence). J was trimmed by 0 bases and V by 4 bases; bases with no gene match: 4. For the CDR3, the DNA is TGTGCCAGCAGCTCAACTAGCGTTAGCACAGATACGCAGTATTTT. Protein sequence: CASSSTSVSTDTQYF.

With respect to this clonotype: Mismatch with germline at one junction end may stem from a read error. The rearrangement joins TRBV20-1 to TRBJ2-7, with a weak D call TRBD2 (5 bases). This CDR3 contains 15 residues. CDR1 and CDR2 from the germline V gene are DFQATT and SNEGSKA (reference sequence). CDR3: CIARSRTDFTYEQYF. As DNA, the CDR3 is TGCATTGCTAGATCTCGTACGGACTTCACCTACGAGCAGTACTTC.

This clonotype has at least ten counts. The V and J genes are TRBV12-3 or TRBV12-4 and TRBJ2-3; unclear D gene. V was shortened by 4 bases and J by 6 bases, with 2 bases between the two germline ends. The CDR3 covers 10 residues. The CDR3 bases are TGTGCCAGCAGTTCTGATACGCAGTATTTT. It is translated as CASSSDTQYF.